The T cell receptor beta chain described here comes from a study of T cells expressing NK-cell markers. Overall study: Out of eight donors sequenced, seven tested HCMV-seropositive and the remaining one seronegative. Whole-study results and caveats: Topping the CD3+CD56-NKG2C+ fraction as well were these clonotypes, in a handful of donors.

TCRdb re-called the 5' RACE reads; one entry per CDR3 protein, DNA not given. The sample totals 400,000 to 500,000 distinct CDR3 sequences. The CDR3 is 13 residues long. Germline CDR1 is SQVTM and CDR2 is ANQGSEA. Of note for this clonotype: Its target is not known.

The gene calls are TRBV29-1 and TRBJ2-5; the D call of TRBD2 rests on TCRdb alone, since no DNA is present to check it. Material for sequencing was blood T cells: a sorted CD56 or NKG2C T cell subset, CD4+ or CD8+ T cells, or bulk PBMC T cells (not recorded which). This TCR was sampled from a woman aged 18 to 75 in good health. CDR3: CSVLGGAGETQYF. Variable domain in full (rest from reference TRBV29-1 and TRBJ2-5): SAVISQKPSRDICQRGTSLTIQCQVDSQVTMMFWYRQQPGQSLTLIATANQGSEATYESGFVIDKFPISRPNLTFSTLTVSNMSPEDSSIYLCSVLGGAGETQYFGPGTRLLVL.